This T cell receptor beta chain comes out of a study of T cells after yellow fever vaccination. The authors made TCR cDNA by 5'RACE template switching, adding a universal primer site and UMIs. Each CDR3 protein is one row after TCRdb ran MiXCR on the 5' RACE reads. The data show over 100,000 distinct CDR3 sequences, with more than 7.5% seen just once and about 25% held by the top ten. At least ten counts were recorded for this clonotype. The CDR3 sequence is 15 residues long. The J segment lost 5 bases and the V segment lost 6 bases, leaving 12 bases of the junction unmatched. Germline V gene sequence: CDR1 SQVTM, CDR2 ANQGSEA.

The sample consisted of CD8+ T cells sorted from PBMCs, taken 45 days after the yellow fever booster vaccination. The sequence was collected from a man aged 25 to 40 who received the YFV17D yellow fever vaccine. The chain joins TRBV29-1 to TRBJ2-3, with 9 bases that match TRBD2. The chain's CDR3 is CSVVSIAGAGDTQYF. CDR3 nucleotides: TGCAGCGTCGTTTCAATAGCGGGAGCGGGAGATACGCAGTATTTT.